This TCR delta chain was retrieved from a study of gamma-delta T cells after stem cell transplantation. Germline CDR1 reads GEAIGNYY; CDR2 reads EKD. Unmatched junction bases numbered 4, after V lost 1 base and J lost 0 bases. The CDR3 is 16 amino acids. TCRdb fed the RT-PCR reads to CATT. The sample contains around 1,700 delta-chain clones, more than 1.5% of which appear only once. This chain links TRDV2 with TRDJ1, with TRDD3 matching over 10 bases. This clonotype was sampled from a human donor. It is not recorded whose cells these are; they may come from a transplant donor. Sequencing input: gamma-delta T cells. CDR3 loop: CACDTLGDIYTDKLIF. CDR3 in DNA: TGTGCCTGTGACACGCTGGGGGATATCTACACCGATAAACTCATCTTT.